This TCR beta chain derives from a study of blood T cell repertoires in COVID-19. In this sample, this clone turned up a few times. Germline-derived CDR1 and CDR2 are MNHNS and SASEGT. V was clipped by 3 bases and J by 1 base, with 11 bases between them. This CDR3 region has 15 residues. The method was immunoSEQ multiplex PCR; TCRdb's version includes in-frame clones alone and lacks a portion of them. The sample includes 150,000 to 200,000 clones, roughly 84% of them seen just once. The clonotype comes from a man aged 50-60 years who had recovered from COVID-19. The rearrangement joins TRBV6-1 to TRBJ2-3; the D gene is possibly TRBD1 (6 bases). Sequencing was performed on PBMCs or T cells enriched from blood (not recorded which). The CDR3 sequence is CASSEGTPRTDTQYF. The CDR3 DNA reads as TGTGCCAGCAGTGAGGGGACACCTCGCACAGATACGCAGTATTTT.